These T cell receptor beta chains were read from a single sample in a study of graft-versus-host responses after intestinal transplantation. Generated by immunoSEQ multiplex PCR, the TCRdb table keeps only in-frame clones and is missing some. In the table there are 100,000 or so clones, more than 85% of which are singletons. For these TCRs, the target antigens are not known. The material sequenced was unstimulated CD8+ T cells sorted from spleen or lymph node cells, taken before intestinal transplant. These TCRs come from a human donor who received an intestinal transplant. Both conserved end residues are part of each CDR3. D genes are given only for firm matches. Some rows mark clone size as missing; the rest say once, few, many or name a class of expanded clone.

j_gene | v_gene | d_gene | abundance | CDR3nt | CDR3aa
TRBJ2-1 | TRBV5-1 | . | . | TGCGCCAGCAGCTTGCTGACAGGCGGGGGTTACAATGAGCAGTTCTTC | CASSLLTGGGYNEQFF
TRBJ1-1 | TRBV5-1 | TRBD1 | . | TGCGCCAGCAGCGGGGGACAGGTGAACACTGAAGCTTTCTTT | CASSGGQVNTEAFF
TRBJ2-1 | TRBV5-5 | TRBD2 | . | TGTGCCAGCAGCTTGGGCGGGGGACTAGCAACTAATGAGCAGTTCTTC | CASSLGGGLATNEQFF
TRBJ2-3 | TRBV9 | . | . | TGTGCCAGCAGCGTAGAGAGGCAGGGGCGGCCAGATACGCAGTATTTT | CASSVERQGRPDTQYF
TRBJ2-7 | TRBV4-3 | TRBD1 | . | TGCGCCAGCAGCCAGGCCAGGACAGGGCTTGCCTACGAGCAGTACTTC | CASSQARTGLAYEQYF
TRBJ2-3 | TRBV2 | . | . | TGTGCCAGCAGTGGGAGTGCAGGCACAGATACGCAGTATTTT | CASSGSAGTDTQYF
TRBJ1-4 | TRBV2 | TRBD1 | few | TGTGCCAGCAGTGAAGGCGAGGGGGCTTGGGAAAAACTGTTTTTT | CASSEGEGAWEKLFF
TRBJ2-7 | TRBV7-9 | TRBD1 | . | TGTGCCAGCAGCCGGGACAGGGGGGTTTGGACCTACGAGCAGTACTTC | CASSRDRGVWTYEQYF
TRBJ2-2 | TRBV2 | TRBD1 | . | TGTGCCAGCCTGGGACAGGGGAAGACCGGGGAGCTGTTTTTT | CASLGQGKTGELFF
TRBJ1-2 | TRBV5-5 | . | . | TGTGCCAGCAGCTTGGTGCAGGGTGGGACTTCCAGGGGCTACACCTTC | CASSLVQGGTSRGYTF
TRBJ2-7 | TRBV29-1 | . | . | TGCAGCGTTCTCGACAGGTACTCCTACGAGCAGTACTTC | CSVLDRYSYEQYF
TRBJ2-5 | TRBV28 | . | . | TGTGCCAGCACCTTGGAATCAGGAAACGGAGAGACCCAGTACTTC | CASTLESGNGETQYF
TRBJ2-7 | TRBV6-5 | TRBD1 | . | TGTGCCAGCAGTTACTCACGACAGGGAACCTACGAGCAGTACTTC | CASSYSRQGTYEQYF
TRBJ1-2 | TRBV27 | TRBD1 | . | TGTGCCAGCAGTTTATACAGGGGGCACTATGGCTACACCTTC | CASSLYRGHYGYTF
TRBJ1-2 | TRBV27 | TRBD1 | . | TGTGCCAGCAGTTTTTTCACAGGGGAAGGCTACACCTTC | CASSFFTGEGYTF
TRBJ2-3 | TRBV4-3 | TRBD2 | once | TGCGCCAGCAGCCCACGGAGTAGCGGGGGGGCCTTTAGCACAGATACGCAGTATTTT | CASSPRSSGGAFSTDTQYF
TRBJ2-1 | TRBV27 | . | . | TGTGCCAGCAGTTACAGGGGGGGACACAATGAGCAGTTCTTC | CASSYRGGHNEQFF
TRBJ1-1 | TRBV18 | . | . | TGTGCCAGCTCACCACCGGGGCTTGGAATTGAAGCTTTCTTT | CASSPPGLGIEAFF
TRBJ2-3 | TRBV18 | TRBD2 | . | TGTGCCAGCTCACCCGGACTAGCGGGGCGAGATACGCAGTATTTT | CASSPGLAGRDTQYF
TRBJ1-2 | TRBV5-1 | TRBD1 | . | TGCGCCAGCAGCGCGACAGGGGGGGACTCCTATGGCTACACCTTC | CASSATGGDSYGYTF
TRBJ2-2 | TRBV6-1 | . | . | TGTGCCAGCAGTGAAGGTCTTTTGGTACTCGGGGAGCTGTTTTTT | CASSEGLLVLGELFF
TRBJ2-1 | TRBV7-9 | . | . | TGTGCCAGCAGCGACCCCGCCGCGGGGGCCGGCGACAATGAGCAGTTCTTC | CASSDPAAGAGDNEQFF
TRBJ2-1 | TRBV10-3 | . | . | TGTGCCATCAGTGAGGACAGGACCAATGAGCAGTTCTTC | CAISEDRTNEQFF
TRBJ2-7 | TRBV6-6 | TRBD1 | . | TGTGCCAGCCAACTGGGACAGTCCGAGCAGTACTTC | CASQLGQSEQYF
TRBJ1-1 | TRBV30 | TRBD1 | . | TGTGCCTGGGAAAGAGGACAGGGCAGCACTGAAGCTTTCTTT | CAWERGQGSTEAFF